The 10 T cell receptor beta chains given below trace back to one sample, sequenced in a study of cytomegalovirus exposure and HLA in healthy donors (dated by TCRdb to about 2017). Library method: the immunoSEQ multiplex PCR assay. For the multiplex PCR, a mixture combining 60 forward primers for TCR Vbeta segments and 13 reverse primers for TCR Jbeta segments was used. TCRdb obtained this table from immuneACCESS and retained in-frame rearrangements with V and J assigned. These tables miss some clones; where compared with another copy, unresolved V genes account for less than half of the shortfall, and the remainder is unexplained. This sample lists 250,000 or so clones; 70% to 90% were detected once. The ten top clones hold roughly 7.4% of the sample. The sample comprised PBMCs. The receptors come from a woman in her sixties in good health and CMV-seropositive.

This sequence joins TRBV15 and TRBJ2-7; D might be TRBD2 (5 bases). The CDR3 covers 13 residues. V lost 0 bases and J 4 bases, leaving 7 bases between the germline ends. CDR1 and CDR2 (germline): LNHNV, YYDKDF (reference sequence). Here the CDR3 DNA reads TGTGCCACCAGCAGAGAACGAGGGTACGAGCAGTACTTC. It specifies CATSRERGYEQYF.

This clone was picked up one time. The chain is built from TRBV19 and TRBJ2-5; D perhaps matches TRBD2 (6 bases). Germline V CDR1 and CDR2: LNHDA, SQIVND (reference sequence). The CDR3 consists of 13 residues. The V end was cut by 4 bases, the J end by 9 bases, with 15 bases between. In nucleotides, the CDR3 is TGTGCCAGTAGTACCACTGGGGGGATGGCCCAGTACTTC. This gives the protein CASSTTGGMAQYF.

This chain joins TRBV7-9 and TRBJ2-1, with TRBD2 identical over 12 bases. Germline V gives CDR1 SEHNR, CDR2 FQNEAQ (reference sequence). V dropped 5 bases and J dropped 7; count of bases not matched to a gene: 18. CDR3 length: 19 amino acids. CDR3 bases: TGTGCCAGCAGCCCCCAGCCCACTAGCGGGAGGTACTCCGAGAATGAGCAGTTCTTC. This codes for CASSPQPTSGRYSENEQFF.

The chain combines TRBV2 with TRBJ1-2; no reliable D call. Germline V lookup: CDR1 SNHLY, CDR2 FYNNEI. The V end was cut by 3 bases, the J end by 2 bases, with 7 bases between. This CDR3 has 13 amino acids. Here the CDR3 reads CASSEARNYGYTF. CDR3 nucleotides: TGTGCCAGCAGTGAGGCCCGAAACTATGGCTACACCTTC. The full variable domain, rest sourced from reference TRBV2 and TRBJ1-2, is EPEVTQTPSHQVTQMGQEVILRCVPISNHLYFYWYRQILGQKVEFLVSFYNNEISEKSEIFDDQFSVERPDGSNFTLKIRSTKLEDSAMYFCASSEARNYGYTFGSGTRLTVV.

This chain joins TRBV5-1 and TRBJ2-1, with 14 nucleotides matching TRBD2. The V and J ends lost 0 bases and 7 bases, in that order; junction bases with no gene match: 6. Germline V gene lookup returns CDR1 SGHRS and CDR2 YFSETQ. The CDR3 extends over 17 amino acids. The DNA for the CDR3 is TGCGCCAGCAGCTTGGGGGGACTAGCGGGAGCGAGGAATGAGCAGTTCTTC. Translated: CASSLGGLAGARNEQFF.

The rearrangement links TRBV6-5 to TRBJ2-7; 10 bases align to TRBD1. The CDR3 length is 16 residues. Germline CDR1 reads MNHEY; CDR2 reads SVGAGI. The ends lost 4 bases at V and 2 bases at J; junction bases unmatched: 8. The CDR3, as DNA: TGTGCCAGCAGTTTCTCCGCCGGACAGGGGGCCTACGAGCAGTACTTC. As protein: CASSFSAGQGAYEQYF.

This chain links TRBV2 with TRBJ1-2, with a possible D match to TRBD1 (5 bases). Germline lookup yields CDR1 SNHLY and CDR2 FYNNEI. This CDR3 has 13 amino acids. Trimming left V 8 bases short and J 0 bases short, with 10 bases between. This CDR3 is CASFDSTNYGYTF. The DNA of the CDR3 is TGTGCCAGCTTCGACAGTACTAACTATGGCTACACCTTC.

This chain links TRBV21-1 with TRBJ1-2; TRBD1 reflects the table's D call only, with no check against the DNA. TRBV21-1 is classified as a pseudogene. The CDR3 runs 10 residues. This CDR3 is CASGTLGYTF. The CDR3 DNA sequence: TGTGCCAGCGGGACATTGGGCTACACCTTC.

This clone was counted between two and nine times. The chain has TRBV6-5 and TRBJ2-7; D may be TRBD2 (5 bases). Germline assignment: CDR1 MNHEY and CDR2 SVGAGI. V shed 6 bases and J shed 5 bases, with 8 bases lying between them. This CDR3 spans 11 amino acids. CDR3 loop: CASSGGHEQYF. The DNA of the CDR3 is TGTGCCAGCAGCGGAGGCCACGAGCAGTACTTC.

The J gene is TRBJ2-1, the V gene TRBV27, with D tentatively TRBD1 (5 bases). The CDR3 totals 14 residues. Germline values: CDR1 MNHEY, CDR2 SMNVEV (reference sequence). Trimming pared 10 bases from V and 1 base from J, leaving 14 bases between. CDR3 in amino acids: CAIRARGSYNEQFF. CDR3 nucleotides: TGTGCCATAAGAGCTAGGGGTTCCTACAATGAGCAGTTCTTC.